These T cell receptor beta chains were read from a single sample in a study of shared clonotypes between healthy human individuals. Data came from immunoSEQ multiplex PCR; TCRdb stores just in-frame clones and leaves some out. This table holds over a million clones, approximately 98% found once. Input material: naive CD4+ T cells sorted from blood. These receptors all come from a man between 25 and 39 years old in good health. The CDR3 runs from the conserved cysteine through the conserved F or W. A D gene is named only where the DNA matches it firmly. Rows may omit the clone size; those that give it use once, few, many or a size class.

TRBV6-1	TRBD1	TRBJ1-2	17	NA	TGTGCCAGCAGTGAGGGGGACAGGGGGTTTTGGGACTATGGCTACACCTTC	CASSEGDRGFWDYGYTF
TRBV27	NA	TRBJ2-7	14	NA	TGTGCCAGCAGTTTAGTGGAGGGGTCCTACGAGCAGTACTTC	CASSLVEGSYEQYF
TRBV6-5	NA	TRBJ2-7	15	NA	TGTGCCAGCAGTTATCAGGCGACAAGTGGCTACGAGCAGTACTTC	CASSYQATSGYEQYF
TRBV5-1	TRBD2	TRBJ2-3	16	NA	TGCGCCAGCAGCGCCCGGACTAGCGGGACGACAGATACGCAGTATTTT	CASSARTSGTTDTQYF
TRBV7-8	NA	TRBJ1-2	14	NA	TGTGCCAGCAGCTATGGGGGGGAGATCTATGGCTACACCTTC	CASSYGGEIYGYTF
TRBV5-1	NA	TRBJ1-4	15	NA	TGCGCCAGCAGCTTGGCCCCTTCAGGGAATGAAAAACTGTTTTTT	CASSLAPSGNEKLFF
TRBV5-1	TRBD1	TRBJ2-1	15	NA	TGCGCCAGCAGCTTTGAGGACAGGGGCTACAATGAGCAGTTCTTC	CASSFEDRGYNEQFF
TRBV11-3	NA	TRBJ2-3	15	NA	TGTGCCAGCAGCTTAGAAGGACAGATTACAGATACGCAGTATTTT	CASSLEGQITDTQYF
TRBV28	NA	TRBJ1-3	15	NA	TGTGCCAGCAGTTTAGGAGGGCTGCGGGGAAACACCATATATTTT	CASSLGGLRGNTIYF
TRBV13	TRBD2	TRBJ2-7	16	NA	TGTGCCAGCAGCTCTGGACTAGCGGGGGGGAACTACGAGCAGTACTTC	CASSSGLAGGNYEQYF
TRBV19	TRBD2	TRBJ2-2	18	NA	TGTGCCAGTAGTATGGAGGAAGGACTAGCGGGGATCCCCGGGGAGCTGTTTTTT	CASSMEEGLAGIPGELFF
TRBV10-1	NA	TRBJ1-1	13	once	TGCGCCAGCAGTGAGGTACAGGGCCGGGAAGCTTTCTTT	CASSEVQGREAFF
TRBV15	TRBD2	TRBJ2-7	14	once	TGTGCCACCAGCAGCGGAGGGCGGGGGTACGAGCAGTACTTC	CATSSGGRGYEQYF
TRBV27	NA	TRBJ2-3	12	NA	TGTGCCAGCAGTGGCCAGCCAGATACGCAGTATTTT	CASSGQPDTQYF
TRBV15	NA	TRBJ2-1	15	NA	TGTGCCACCAGCAGAGACCGGGGATCTTACAATGAGCAGTTCTTC	CATSRDRGSYNEQFF